The 27 T cell receptor beta chains in this list originate from one sample, sequenced in a study of blood T cell repertoires in COVID-19. The method was immunoSEQ multiplex PCR; TCRdb's version includes in-frame clones alone and lacks a portion of them. The data contain some 150,000 clones, 84% of them singletons. Sequencing was carried out using peripheral blood. The receptors derive from a woman aged 70-85 years with COVID-19, enrolled during active disease.

CDR3 nucleotides: TGTGCCAGCAGCGGACAGGGATCCCTAGGGGCCAACGTCCTGACTTTC. Amino acids: CASSGQGSLGANVLTF. V usage is TRBV25-1 and J usage is TRBJ2-6; TRBD1 matches 8 bases. The V segment lost 6 bases and the J segment 4 bases; nucleotides outside the gene matches: 8. Germline V CDR1 and CDR2: MGHDK, SYGVNS. The CDR3 length is 16 residues. The full variable domain, completed using reference TRBV25-1 and TRBJ2-6, is EADIYQTPRYLVIGTGKKITLECSQTMGHDKMYWYQQDPGMELHLIHYSYGVNSTEKGDLSSESTVSRIRTEHFPLTLESARPSHTSQYLCASSGQGSLGANVLTFGAGSRLTVL.

In this sample, this clone turned up once. The V call is TRBV5-4, the J call TRBJ1-2, with TRBD1 matching 11 bases. V lost 4 bases and J lost 5; bases outside the gene matches: 10. Looked up from germline, CDR1 is SGHNT and CDR2 is YYREEE (reference sequence). The CDR3 runs to 16 residues. The CDR3 DNA follows: TGTGCCAGCAGCACGGGACAGGGGGGCACCTCTTATGGCTACACCTTC. This sequence encodes CASSTGQGGTSYGYTF.

This clone was counted a single time. This chain uses TRBV11-3 with TRBJ2-3; 8 bases align to TRBD2. After removal of 3 bases from V and 3 bases from J, the junction contained 2 bases not matched to a gene. CDR1 SGHNT and CDR2 YENEEA come from the germline V gene. The CDR3 length is 14 residues. The CDR3 bases are TGTGCCAGCAGCTTTAGCGGGAATACAGATACGCAGTATTTT. Amino acids: CASSFSGNTDTQYF. Full variable domain (rest looked up from reference TRBV11-3 and TRBJ2-3): EAGVVQSPRYKIIEKKQPVAFWCNPISGHNTLYWYLQNLGQGPELLIRYENEEAVDDSQLPKDRFSAERLKGVDSTLKIQPAELGDSAVYLCASSFSGNTDTQYFGPGTRLTVL.

The rearrangement joins TRBV5-8 to TRBJ2-5, with D perhaps TRBD1 (5 bases). This CDR3 is 16 amino acids long. Trimming shortened V by 0 bases and J by 1 base, and 13 bases separated the two germline ends. CDR1 and CDR2 (germline): SGHTS, YDEGEE. The DNA for the CDR3 is TGTGCCAGCAGCTTGGCCGCAGGGATAACCCAAGAGACCCAGTACTTC. This sequence encodes CASSLAAGITQETQYF.

This clone showed up just a few times. This chain connects TRBV28 to TRBJ1-6, with D maybe TRBD1 (5 bases). Germline values: CDR1 MDHEN, CDR2 SYDVKM. The V gene lost 7 bases and the J gene lost 0 bases, with 13 bases spanning the gap. The CDR3 runs 16 residues. The CDR3 DNA is TGTGCCAGCAAGGGGAATCTAGGCTCCTATAATTCACCCCTCCACTTT. Its translation: CASKGNLGSYNSPLHF.

V and J are TRBV19 and TRBJ2-7; a possible D gene is TRBD1 (5 bases). V lost 3 bases, J lost 2 bases, and 11 bases lay in between. In germline, CDR1 is LNHDA, CDR2 SQIVND (reference sequence). The CDR3 covers 14 residues. In nucleotides, the CDR3 is TGTGCCAGTAGTATGTACAGGACCCCCTACGAGCAGTACTTC. Translation: CASSMYRTPYEQYF.

The rearrangement joins TRBV30 to TRBJ1-1, with unresolved D. The CDR3 loop spans 14 amino acids. The ends were cut back, 3 bases at V and 1 base at J, with 12 bases in the middle. CDR1 is GTSNPN and CDR2 is SVGIG in the germline V gene (reference sequence). The CDR3 protein is CAWSEPETNTEAFF. In nucleotides, the CDR3 is TGTGCCTGGAGCGAACCGGAGACGAACACTGAAGCTTTCTTT.

The J gene is TRBJ2-2, the V gene TRBV2, with TRBD1 matching over 8 bases. The CDR3 totals 20 residues. V shed 3 bases, J shed 2 bases, and the junction held 17 bases outside the gene matches. In germline, CDR1 is SNHLY, CDR2 FYNNEI. In nucleotides, the CDR3 is TGTGCCAGCAGTGACCTATATAACGCAGGGGGCGCTTTTAACACCGGGGAGCTGTTTTTT. Protein: CASSDLYNAGGAFNTGELFF.

V gene TRBV21-1 combines with J gene TRBJ2-4; the table names TRBD2, a call not compared with the DNA. TRBV21-1 is a pseudogene segment. This CDR3 is 14 amino acids long. The CDR3 protein is CASSPMTLYLTADF. In DNA form, the CDR3 reads TGTGCCAGCAGCCCCATGACTCTATATCTCACTGCGGACTTC.

This sequence joins TRBV5-4 and TRBJ2-5; TRBD1 matches 7 bases. The germline V gene encodes CDR1 SGHNT and CDR2 YYREEE (reference sequence). This CDR3 comprises 13 residues. After removal of 4 bases from V and 5 bases from J, the junction contained 5 bases not matched to a gene. The CDR3 nucleotides are TGTGCCAGCAGCCTAGGACAGGAGGAGACCCAGTACTTC. Its translation is CASSLGQEETQYF.

V gene TRBV6-2 or TRBV6-3 combines with J gene TRBJ1-6, with D possibly being TRBD1 (5 bases). From germline, CDR1 is MNHEY and CDR2 SVGEGT. The CDR3 totals 15 residues. Trimming shortened V by 4 bases and J by 10 bases, and 17 bases separated the two germline ends. CDR3: CASSFRGTNGSPLHF. CDR3 in DNA: TGTGCCAGCAGTTTTAGGGGTACAAATGGGTCACCCCTCCACTTT.

The V gene is TRBV3-1 (or the pseudogene TRBV3-2), the J gene TRBJ2-2, with TRBD1 matching over 7 bases. Germline values: CDR1 LGHDT, CDR2 YNNKEL (reference sequence). The CDR3 consists of 16 residues. With 1 base clipped from V and 4 bases from J, the junction kept 6 bases outside the gene matches. The CDR3 sequence is CASSQGPGGITGELFF. The CDR3 nucleotides read TGTGCCAGCAGCCAAGGCCCAGGGGGTATCACCGGGGAGCTGTTTTTT.

This clone occurred a few times. The CDR3 loop is CASSPGGKYEQYV. DNA for the CDR3: TGTGCCAGCAGCCCAGGGGGCAAATACGAGCAGTACGTC. The chain couples TRBV11-2 to TRBJ2-7; 8 bases align to TRBD1. Germline CDR1 reads SGHAT; CDR2 reads FQNNGV. The V gene end was trimmed by 5 bases and the J gene end by 4 bases; junction bases not matched to a gene: 4. The CDR3 is 13 amino acids.

The chain carries TRBV6-5 and TRBJ2-7, with D possibly matching TRBD1 (6 bases). The V end was cut by 7 bases, the J end by 4 bases, with 11 bases between. CDR1 is MNHEY and CDR2 is SVGAGI in the germline V gene. This CDR3 spans 12 amino acids. CDR3 protein: CASISRGYEQYF. The DNA for the CDR3 is TGTGCCAGCATCTCAAGGGGGTACGAGCAGTACTTC.

This clone has just one count. The chain carries TRBV12-3 or TRBV12-4 and TRBJ1-1, with a possible D match to TRBD1 (5 bases). Trimming cost V 4 bases and J 6 bases, with 9 bases left between them. The CDR3 runs to 12 residues. The CDR3 protein is CASSSSGPEAFF. CDR3 DNA: TGTGCCAGCAGTTCGTCAGGGCCTGAAGCTTTCTTT.

The rearrangement uses TRBV28 and TRBJ1-6, with D possibly matching TRBD1 (5 bases). Trimming took 7 bases from V and 11 from J, leaving 15 bases between them. Germline loops: CDR1 MDHEN, CDR2 SYDVKM. The CDR3 length is 13 residues. The CDR3 DNA is TGTGCCAGCATGGGGGGGACCGGGACACCCCTCCACTTT. It translates to CASMGGTGTPLHF.

V usage is TRBV6-4 and J usage is TRBJ2-3; TRBD2 agrees at 10 bases. Germline V gene data show CDR1 as MRHNA and CDR2 as SNTAGT. V was pared by 4 bases and J by 5 bases, with 6 bases of the junction left unmatched. This CDR3 is 15 amino acids long. The CDR3 protein is CASSVGLASRDTQYF. The CDR3 bases are TGTGCCAGCAGTGTGGGACTAGCGTCTCGAGATACGCAGTATTTT.

This rearrangement joins TRBV2 to TRBJ2-5; 7 positions match TRBD2. The CDR3 covers 13 residues. Per the germline V gene, CDR1 is SNHLY and CDR2 is FYNNEI. J was trimmed by 2 bases and V by 8 bases; bases with no gene match: 5. The CDR3 reads CASLWGGQETQYF. Here the CDR3 DNA reads TGTGCCAGCCTCTGGGGGGGACAAGAGACCCAGTACTTC.

The V gene is TRBV30, the J gene TRBJ2-1; 11 nucleotides line up with TRBD2. There are 14 residues in the CDR3. With V trimmed by 5 bases and J by 10 bases, 10 bases remained unmatched. Germline CDR1 and CDR2: GTSNPN and SVGIG (reference sequence). The CDR3 DNA reads TGTGCCTGGTCCCTAGCGGGGGGCCCAGGGGAGCAGTTCTTC. Its translation is CAWSLAGGPGEQFF.

The chain couples TRBV10-2 to TRBJ2-7; maybe TRBD2 (5 bases). Trimming took off 7 bases at V and 3 bases at J, with 19 bases between the two ends. Germline V lookup: CDR1 WSHSY, CDR2 SAAADI. This CDR3 region has 15 residues. The CDR3 is CASIDARRAGYEQYV. Written as DNA, the CDR3 is TGCGCCAGCATAGACGCGAGGCGGGCTGGCTACGAGCAGTACGTC.

The chain carries TRBV6-5 and TRBJ1-3; a weak D match, TRBD1 (6 bases). Per germline, CDR1 MNHEY and CDR2 SVGAGI. This CDR3 has 15 residues. Trimming removed 5 bases from V and 0 bases from J, with 11 bases in between. The CDR3 DNA sequence: TGTGCCAGCAGTCTACAGGGACACTCTGGAAACACCATATATTTT. Protein sequence: CASSLQGHSGNTIYF.

The V gene is TRBV6-5, the J gene TRBJ1-3, with 10 bases lining up with TRBD1. Trimming at V came to 6 bases and at J to 2 bases, leaving 4 bases not matched to a gene. Germline V gives CDR1 MNHEY, CDR2 SVGAGI. CDR3 length: 15 residues. CDR3 coding DNA: TGTGCCAGCAGCCTGGACAGGGGGGCTGGAAACACCATATATTTT. It encodes CASSLDRGAGNTIYF.

This clone occurred once. The gene calls are TRBV6-6 and TRBJ2-6, with TRBD2 as a possible D gene (6 bases). The germline V and J ends were trimmed by 2 bases and 2 bases, with 10 bases remaining between them. Germline assignment: CDR1 MNHNY and CDR2 SVGAGI (reference sequence). CDR3 length: 16 amino acids. CDR3 protein: CASSYGGRTGANVLTF. For the CDR3, the DNA is TGTGCCAGCAGTTACGGGGGGAGAACTGGGGCCAACGTCCTGACTTTC.

This chain joins TRBV12-3 or TRBV12-4 and TRBJ2-2; TRBD2 agrees at 7 bases. The length of the CDR3 is 13 residues. V gave up 11 bases and J gave up 1 base; unmatched junction bases: 4. CDR3 nucleotides: TGTGCCGGGGGGGTACGGAACACCGGGGAGCTGTTTTTT. Its translation is CAGGVRNTGELFF.

As for this clone: The same CDR3 also results from other DNA sequences found in this sample. The V call is TRBV11-2, the J call TRBJ2-1; no clear D. Trimming left V 4 bases short and J 4 bases short, with 8 bases between. CDR3 length: 13 residues. CDR1 and CDR2 (germline): SGHAT, FQNNGV. This CDR3 reads CASSSTPYNEQFF. The CDR3 DNA reads as TGTGCCAGCAGCTCCACACCTTACAATGAGCAGTTCTTC.

This clone was observed once. V usage is TRBV9 and J usage is TRBJ1-2; TRBD1 might be the D (6 bases). The CDR3 runs to 13 residues. In germline, CDR1 is SGDLS, CDR2 YYNGEE. Trimming removed 2 bases at V and 3 bases at J, with 8 bases between. CDR3: CASSVDSDYGYTF. The DNA for the CDR3 is TGTGCCAGCAGCGTGGACAGTGACTATGGCTACACCTTC.

The genes are TRBV5-1 and TRBJ2-2; 7 nucleotides align to TRBD2. This CDR3 contains 16 residues. CDR1 and CDR2 (germline): SGHRS, YFSETQ. With V trimmed by 1 base and J by 4 bases, 7 bases remained unmatched. This CDR3 reads CASSLFAGVLTGELFF. The DNA for the CDR3 is TGCGCCAGCAGCTTGTTTGCGGGAGTCCTCACCGGGGAGCTGTTTTTT.